The source of this TCR beta chain is a study of Ad26.COV2.S vaccination and SARS-CoV-2 variants. Profiling relied on immunoSEQ multiplex PCR, and the TCRdb table lists in-frame clones only, not all of them. This table has about 400,000 clones, around 89% appearing once. The CDR3 runs to 12 residues. The V end lost 6 bases, the J end lost 7 bases, and 10 bases lay between the germline ends. The germline CDR1 and CDR2 sequences are MNHEY and SVGAGI. Treatment of the sample: around 19 received Ad26.COV2.S at low or high dose, single or two shots; several received placebo; per-sample allocation not given. Following the first vaccine or placebo injection, samples were taken on day 63.

The TCR originated in a person aged 18 to 59 who received the Ad26.COV2.S COVID-19 vaccine or a placebo. The V gene is TRBV6-5, the J gene TRBJ1-5; D remains ambiguous. The sequenced sample was peripheral blood, obtained in a trial of Ad26.COV2.S vaccine versus placebo. CDR3 nucleotide sequence: TGTGCCAGCAGCCCGGCGGGACAGCCCCAGCATTTT. It specifies CASSPAGQPQHF.